Shown below are 26 T cell receptor beta chains from a single sample sequenced in a study of control samples from healthy donors and cancer patients (dated by TCRdb to about 2020). Library generation was performed with the immunoSEQ multiplex PCR assay. TCRdb holds this immuneACCESS table with in-frame rearrangements only. Some clones are missing; in checked studies, unresolved V genes explain under half, and the rest has no known cause. The sample profile shows fewer than 95,000 clones; 86% of them were found once. Clones ranked in the top ten supply roughly 20% of the sample. Sequencing was performed on blood. The receptors here all came from a man younger than 40 in good health.

This clone was seen a few times. V gene TRBV7-9 combines with J gene TRBJ2-2, with 9 nucleotides matching TRBD1. In germline, CDR1 is SEHNR, CDR2 FQNEAQ (reference sequence). Losses at the gene ends were 11 bases for V and 7 bases for J; bases not matched to a gene: 8. The CDR3 contains 13 residues. The CDR3 nucleotides read TGTGCCTTACACAGGGGGCCCAACGGGGAGCTGTTTTTT. It encodes CALHRGPNGELFF.

The genes are TRBV21-1 and TRBJ2-7; TRBD2 is taken as the D call from the table, unchecked against the DNA. TRBV21-1 is given as a pseudogene. The CDR3 is made up of 16 amino acids. CDR3 in amino acids: CASSNEECGLNYEQYF. The CDR3 region has the DNA TGTGCCAGCAGCAATGAAGAATGCGGTTTAAACTACGAGCAGTACTTC.

The chain employs TRBV18 and TRBJ2-7; 7 positions match TRBD2. Losses at the gene ends were 2 bases for V and 2 bases for J; bases not matched to a gene: 9. There are 16 residues in the CDR3. The germline gives CDR1 KGHSH, CDR2 LQKENI. Here the CDR3 DNA reads TGTGCCAGCTCACCAGGGGGAGGGGATACTACCTACGAGCAGTACGTC. Its translation is CASSPGGGDTTYEQYV.

The chain couples TRBV5-4 to TRBJ2-5, with 7 bases that match TRBD2. After removal of 5 bases from V and 1 base from J, the junction contained 5 bases not matched to a gene. CDR1 is SGHNT and CDR2 is YYREEE in the germline V gene (reference sequence). CDR3 length equals 14 residues. This CDR3 reads CASSSPGGQETQYF. The CDR3 region has the DNA TGTGCCAGCAGTTCCCCGGGGGGCCAAGAGACCCAGTACTTC.

The V gene is TRBV11-2, the J gene TRBJ2-5, with TRBD1 matching over 7 bases. The CDR3 has 14 amino acids. J lost 3 bases, V lost 5 bases, and 6 bases had no gene match. Germline V CDR1 and CDR2: SGHAT, FQNNGV. This CDR3 is CASSRGQVEETQYF. The CDR3 nucleotides are TGTGCCAGCAGCCGAGGACAGGTCGAAGAGACCCAGTACTTC.

V is TRBV7-6 and J is TRBJ2-5; 12 bases are shared with TRBD2. The CDR3 is 17 residues long. Germline V gives CDR1 SGHVS, CDR2 FNYEAQ. The J segment lost 5 bases and the V segment lost 5 bases, leaving 12 bases of the junction unmatched. The CDR3 DNA sequence: TGTGCCAGCAGCCCCTCTAGCGGGGGGGGCGTGGGCGAGACCCAGTACTTC. Its protein product is CASSPSSGGGVGETQYF.

CDR3 loop: CASSTRQGGYTF. CDR3 sequence (DNA): TGTGCCAGTAGTACCCGACAGGGTGGCTACACCTTC. The chain carries TRBV19 and TRBJ1-2, with 7 bases identical to TRBD1. The V segment lost 4 bases and the J segment 7 bases; nucleotides outside the gene matches: 3. CDR1 and CDR2 from the germline V gene are LNHDA and SQIVND (reference sequence). The CDR3 length is 12 residues.

CDR3 sequence (DNA): TGTGCCAGTAGTAGGAGAACAGGAGTGGGAGAGACCCAGTACTTC. It codes for CASSRRTGVGETQYF. The gene calls are TRBV19 and TRBJ2-5, with a possible D match to TRBD1 (5 bases). This CDR3 has 15 residues. Germline CDR1 LNHDA, CDR2 SQIVND (reference sequence). Trimming left V 4 bases short and J 4 bases short, with 16 bases between.

The genes are TRBV5-4 and TRBJ1-2; 9 nucleotides agree with TRBD1. The CDR3 totals 13 residues. Germline V gene data show CDR1 as SGHNT and CDR2 as YYREEE (reference sequence). V dropped 2 bases and J dropped 7; count of bases not matched to a gene: 3. The CDR3 region has the DNA TGTGCCAGCAGCTTACAGGGGGCGGGTGGCTACACCTTC. Translated: CASSLQGAGGYTF.

The chain has TRBV5-6 and TRBJ1-5, with TRBD1 matching 8 bases. This CDR3 region has 18 residues. V shed 4 bases and J 6 bases; nucleotides not matched to a gene: 18. The germline CDR1 and CDR2 sequences are SGHDT and YYEEEE. The CDR3 sequence: CASSLAGTGRAGGQPQHF. CDR3 bases: TGTGCCAGCAGCCTTGCAGGGACAGGAAGGGCTGGGGGTCAGCCCCAGCATTTT.

J is TRBJ2-2 and V is TRBV19, with TRBD2 matching 9 bases. The CDR3 sequence is 16 residues long. Trimming removed 11 bases from V and 5 bases from J; junction bases left unmatched: 15. In germline, CDR1 is LNHDA, CDR2 SQIVND (reference sequence). Written as DNA, the CDR3 is TGTGCCTCGAATAACCAGGGGACTAGCAGAACCGGGGAGCTGTTTTTT. It encodes CASNNQGTSRTGELFF.

This clone was detected only a few times. The chain has TRBV6-5 and TRBJ1-1; the match to TRBD1 covers 7 bases. The CDR3 loop spans 14 amino acids. From germline, CDR1 is MNHEY and CDR2 SVGAGI. The ends lost 6 bases at V and 8 bases at J; junction bases unmatched: 12. The CDR3 reads CASSQRQGFLEAFF. CDR3 DNA: TGTGCCAGCAGCCAGAGACAGGGCTTTTTAGAAGCTTTCTTT.

The chain is built from TRBV7-9 and TRBJ1-1; 7 bases are a match to TRBD1. The V gene end was trimmed by 5 bases and the J gene end by 4 bases; junction bases not matched to a gene: 10. CDR3 length: 15 residues. Germline V lookup: CDR1 SEHNR, CDR2 FQNEAQ (reference sequence). Written as DNA, the CDR3 is TGTGCCAGCAGCGGACACAGGGGAAGGAGCACTGAAGCTTTCTTT. Translating it yields CASSGHRGRSTEAFF. The full variable domain, its missing parts supplied by reference TRBV7-9 and TRBJ1-1, is DTGVSQNPRHKITKRGQNVTFRCDPISEHNRLYWYRQTLGQGPEFLTYFQNEAQLEKSRLLSDRFSAERPKGSFSTLEIQRTEQGDSAMYLCASSGHRGRSTEAFFGQGTRLTVV.

The chain employs TRBV7-2 and TRBJ2-2; 10 nucleotides align to TRBD2. The CDR3 runs to 17 residues. Germline lookup yields CDR1 SGHTA and CDR2 FQGNSA. With 5 bases clipped from V and 8 bases from J, the junction kept 14 bases outside the gene matches. This CDR3 is CASSPDSLAGVLGELFF. The DNA for the CDR3 is TGTGCCAGCAGCCCAGACAGTCTAGCGGGGGTTTTAGGGGAGCTGTTTTTT.

The J gene is TRBJ2-1, the V gene TRBV20-1; D is ambiguous. The CDR3 has 11 amino acids. Trimming removed 5 bases from V and 7 bases from J, with 9 bases in between. Germline V gene data show CDR1 as DFQATT and CDR2 as SNEGSKA (reference sequence). The CDR3 loop reads CSASLRNEQFF. CDR3 bases: TGCAGTGCTTCCCTGCGTAATGAGCAGTTCTTC.

This clone was seen a few times. The chain uses TRBV12-3 or TRBV12-4 and TRBJ2-5; D unresolved. This CDR3 has 13 residues. V was shortened by 6 bases and J by 0 bases, with 8 bases between the two germline ends. The CDR3 spells CASRPGNQETQYF. The CDR3 DNA sequence: TGTGCCAGCAGACCCGGTAACCAAGAGACCCAGTACTTC.

This rearrangement joins TRBV27 to TRBJ1-5, with D tentatively TRBD1 (5 bases). The CDR3 has 14 amino acids. The V gene's germline CDR1 is MNHEY and CDR2 SMNVEV (reference sequence). V shed 5 bases and J shed 1 base, with 9 bases lying between them. CDR3 in amino acids: CASSREGSNQPQHF. The CDR3 region has the DNA TGTGCCAGCAGTCGCGAGGGGAGCAATCAGCCCCAGCATTTT.

The table lists this clone with a count of one. The chain is built from TRBV6-6 and TRBJ1-3; 9 bases agree with TRBD1. CDR3 length equals 19 residues. The germline V gene encodes CDR1 MNHNY and CDR2 SVGAGI (reference sequence). The junction had 15 bases not matched to a gene; V was cut back by 6 bases and J by 0 bases. The DNA for the CDR3 is TGTGCCAGCAGCTCAGGGGGACAGGGAGGGGGTTTCTCTGGAAACACCATATATTTT. It encodes CASSSGGQGGGFSGNTIYF.

The V gene is TRBV5-1, the J gene TRBJ1-1, with TRBD1 identical over 8 bases. The V gene's germline CDR1 is SGHRS and CDR2 YFSETQ. J lost 2 bases, V lost 3 bases, and 3 bases had no gene match. The CDR3 has 14 residues. CDR3 protein: CASSSRGRNTEAFF. The CDR3 DNA sequence: TGCGCCAGCAGCTCCAGGGGGCGAAACACTGAAGCTTTCTTT.

J is TRBJ2-7 and V is TRBV15, with TRBD1 identical over 9 bases. In germline, CDR1 is LNHNV, CDR2 YYDKDF (reference sequence). The CDR3 consists of 15 residues. V lost 3 bases and J lost 2; bases outside the gene matches: 5. CDR3 nucleotides: TGTGCCACCAGCAGGGGGGGACAGGGAGCCTACGAGCAGTACTTC. It yields the protein CATSRGGQGAYEQYF.

The J gene is TRBJ2-1, the V gene TRBV4-1; 9 nucleotides align to TRBD2. Germline V gene data show CDR1 as MGHRA and CDR2 as YSYEKL. The CDR3 is 17 amino acids. V lost 0 bases to trimming and J lost 7 bases; unmatched junction nucleotides: 10. The CDR3, as DNA: TGCGCCAGCAGCCAAGATTGGGCGACTAGCGGTCCTAATGAGCAGTTCTTC. Amino acids: CASSQDWATSGPNEQFF.

The chain uses TRBV19 and TRBJ1-5; no reliable D call. The V and J ends lost 5 bases and 8 bases respectively, with 16 bases between them. CDR3 size: 14 residues. Germline-derived CDR1 and CDR2 are LNHDA and SQIVND (reference sequence). The CDR3 DNA reads TGTGCCAGTAGTGGCGTGGCGTTTCAGGAGCCCCAGCATTTT. Translated, it gives CASSGVAFQEPQHF.

The V gene is TRBV7-9, the J gene TRBJ1-1, with a weak D call TRBD1 (6 bases). This CDR3 is 13 amino acids long. V was cut by 5 bases and J by 7 bases, with 14 bases left in between. Germline V lookup: CDR1 SEHNR, CDR2 FQNEAQ (reference sequence). The CDR3 DNA sequence: TGTGCCAGCAGCCAGGATAGGGGGAGTGAAGCTTTCTTT. Encoded protein: CASSQDRGSEAFF.

V and J are TRBV21-1 and TRBJ2-5; the DNA was not used to check the table's D call, TRBD2. TRBV21-1 is given as a pseudogene. This CDR3 has 14 amino acids. CDR3 nucleotides: TGTGCCAGCAGCACCGAGACTAGGTGGGAGACCCAGTACTTC. This translates into CASSTETRWETQYF.

This chain connects TRBV5-1 to TRBJ1-1, with TRBD1 matching 7 bases. J gave up 0 bases and V 7 bases, and 6 bases lay outside the gene matches. The germline gives CDR1 SGHRS, CDR2 YFSETQ. The CDR3 is made up of 14 amino acids. This chain's CDR3 is CASQTGTMNTEAFF. The CDR3 nucleotides are TGCGCCAGCCAGACAGGGACCATGAACACTGAAGCTTTCTTT.

The chain has TRBV5-4 and TRBJ1-2, with 9 nucleotides matching TRBD1. The CDR3 extends over 15 amino acids. Germline loops: CDR1 SGHNT, CDR2 YYREEE (reference sequence). V was pared by 3 bases and J by 4 bases, with 7 bases of the junction left unmatched. The CDR3 protein is CASSSGQGEIYGYTF. For the CDR3, the DNA is TGTGCCAGCAGCTCGGGACAGGGAGAGATCTATGGCTACACCTTC.